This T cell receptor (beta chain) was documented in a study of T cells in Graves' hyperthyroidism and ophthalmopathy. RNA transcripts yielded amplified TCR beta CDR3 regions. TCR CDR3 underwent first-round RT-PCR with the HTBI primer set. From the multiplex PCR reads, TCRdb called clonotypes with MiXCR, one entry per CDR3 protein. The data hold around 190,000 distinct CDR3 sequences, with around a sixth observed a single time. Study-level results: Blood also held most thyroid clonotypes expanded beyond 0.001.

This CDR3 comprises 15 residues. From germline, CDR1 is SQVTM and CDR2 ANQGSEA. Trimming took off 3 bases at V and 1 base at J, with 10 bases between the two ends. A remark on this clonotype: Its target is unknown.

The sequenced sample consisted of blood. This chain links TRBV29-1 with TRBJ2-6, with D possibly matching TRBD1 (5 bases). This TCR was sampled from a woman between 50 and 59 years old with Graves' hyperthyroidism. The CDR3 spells CSVDSQGSGANVLTF. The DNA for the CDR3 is TGCAGCGTTGATAGCCAGGGATCTGGGGCCAACGTCCTGACTTTC. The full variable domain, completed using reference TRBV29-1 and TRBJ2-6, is SAVISQKPSRDICQRGTSLTIQCQVDSQVTMMFWYRQQPGQSLTLIATANQGSEATYESGFVIDKFPISRPNLTFSTLTVSNMSPEDSSIYLCSVDSQGSGANVLTFGAGSRLTVL.